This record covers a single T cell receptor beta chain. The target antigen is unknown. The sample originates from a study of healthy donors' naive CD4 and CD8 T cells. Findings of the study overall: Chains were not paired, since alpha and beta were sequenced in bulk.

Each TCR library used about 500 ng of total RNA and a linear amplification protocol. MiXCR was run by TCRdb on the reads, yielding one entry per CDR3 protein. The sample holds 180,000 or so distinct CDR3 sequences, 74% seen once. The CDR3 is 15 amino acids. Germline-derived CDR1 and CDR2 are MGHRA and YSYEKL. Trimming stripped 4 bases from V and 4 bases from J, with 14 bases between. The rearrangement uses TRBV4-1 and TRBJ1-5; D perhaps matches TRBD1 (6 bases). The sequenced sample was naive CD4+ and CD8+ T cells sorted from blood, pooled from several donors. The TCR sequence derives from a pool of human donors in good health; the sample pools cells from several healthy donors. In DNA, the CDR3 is TGCGCCAGCAGCCGCCCCGAGCAGGGGAATCAGCCCCAGCATTTT. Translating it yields CASSRPEQGNQPQHF.